Sequencing of this T cell receptor (beta chain) was carried out in a study of cytotoxic CD8 clonotypes in ibrutinib-treated CLL. This table comes from immunoSEQ multiplex PCR, and its TCRdb copy is limited to in-frame clones, with some not included. Seen here are 130,000 or so clones, approximately 77% observed once, and the top ten hold 25% to 30%. With respect to this clone: The antigen is unknown.

Study findings and constraints: Clonality, elevated at ibrutinib response, dropped back toward baseline at progression. Baseline clonality, higher than in age-matched healthy donors, tracked circulating CD8+ T-cell counts.

Trimming removed 3 bases from V and 6 bases from J, with 16 bases in between. This CDR3 has 14 residues. CDR1 is SGHRS, CDR2 YFSETQ, per germline. The sequence was collected from a human donor with chronic lymphocytic leukemia. The sequences come from PBMCs, collected after 12 months of ibrutinib treatment. The rearrangement joins TRBV5-1 to TRBJ2-7, with D perhaps assigned TRBD1 or TRBD2 (5 bases each). CDR3 loop: CASSSATRDREQYF. CDR3 bases: TGCGCCAGCAGCTCGGCCACGAGGGACCGCGAGCAGTACTTC.